A single sample is the source of the 23 T cell receptor beta chains below, sequenced in a study of technical replicates of blood from four donors. Only in-frame clones appear in the TCRdb table, and some are missing; sequencing was by immunoSEQ multiplex PCR. Of tens of thousands of clones detected, more than 90% appear once; the ten largest clones hold 3.5% to 5%. The material sequenced was PBMCs. These receptor sequences come from a human donor in good health. Some clones in this sample may be carry-over from other donors' samples.

The genes are TRBV5-1 and TRBJ2-3; TRBD2 matches at 9 bases. The trim removed 0 bases at V and 4 bases at J, leaving 6 bases unmatched. Germline CDR1 reads SGHRS; CDR2 reads YFSETQ. The CDR3 is 16 residues long. The CDR3 DNA reads TGCGCCAGCAGCTTGGCCCCTAGCGGGGAGGCAGATACGCAGTATTTT. It specifies CASSLAPSGEADTQYF.

The chain couples TRBV19 to TRBJ2-7; TRBD2 matches at 9 bases. The germline gives CDR1 LNHDA, CDR2 SQIVND (reference sequence). J was trimmed by 2 bases and V by 7 bases; bases with no gene match: 6. The CDR3 spans 14 residues. The DNA for the CDR3 is TGTGCCAGTACTGCGGGAGGGCCTCCCTACGAGCAGTACTTC. Translated, it gives CASTAGGPPYEQYF.

The chain recombines TRBV7-8 with TRBJ2-5; a weak D match, TRBD2 (6 bases). CDR1 is SGHVS and CDR2 is FQNEAQ in the germline V gene. Trimming took off 5 bases at V and 5 bases at J, with 18 bases between the two ends. The CDR3 runs to 15 residues. Here the CDR3 reads CASSNGFSGGETQYF. The CDR3 coding sequence is TGTGCCAGCAGCAATGGGTTTAGCGGAGGGGAGACCCAGTACTTC.

This clone was seen just once. The CDR3, as DNA: TGTGCCAGCAGCACCCGACAGTTCTACTATGGCTACACCTTC. Encoded protein: CASSTRQFYYGYTF. The genes are TRBV28 and TRBJ1-2; possibly TRBD1 for D (5 bases). There are 14 residues in the CDR3. V lost 6 bases and J lost 3, with 14 bases in between. CDR1 and CDR2 (germline): MDHEN, SYDVKM.

On this clone itself: Other nucleotide sequences from this sample produce the same CDR3. The chain recombines TRBV4-2 with TRBJ1-6; 9 nucleotides line up with TRBD1. The J segment lost 7 bases and the V segment lost 0 bases, leaving 4 bases of the junction unmatched. CDR3 length: 16 residues. In germline, CDR1 is LGHNA, CDR2 YNFKEQ. DNA for the CDR3: TGTGCCAGCAGCCAAGACAGGACAGGGGTCAATTCACCCCTCCACTTT. Translating gives CASSQDRTGVNSPLHF.

This chain connects TRBV28 to TRBJ1-6, with no clear D. The CDR3 has 15 residues. Per germline, CDR1 MDHEN and CDR2 SYDVKM. Trimming stripped 1 base from V and 9 bases from J, with 13 bases between. This CDR3 reads CASSLLEGLISPLHF. In nucleotides, the CDR3 is TGTGCCAGCAGTTTATTGGAGGGTTTAATTTCACCCCTCCACTTT. Combining the CDR3 with reference TRBV28 and TRBJ1-6 gives the whole variable domain DVKVTQSSRYLVKRTGEKVFLECVQDMDHENMFWYRQDPGLGLRLIYFSYDVKMKEKGDIPEGYSVSREKKERFSLILESASTNQTSMYLCASSLLEGLISPLHFGNGTRLTVT.

The rearrangement links TRBV5-1 to TRBJ2-5, with 11 nucleotides matching TRBD2. V lost 5 bases and J lost 4; bases outside the gene matches: 10. The germline gives CDR1 SGHRS, CDR2 YFSETQ. This CDR3 has 16 amino acids. The chain's CDR3 is CASSVASGGPRETQYF. CDR3 DNA sequence: TGCGCCAGCAGTGTAGCTAGCGGGGGGCCCCGAGAGACCCAGTACTTC.

The V and J genes are TRBV29-1 and TRBJ1-4; tentative D call: TRBD1 (6 bases). The CDR3 runs 12 residues. Germline CDR1 SQVTM, CDR2 ANQGSEA. Trimming shortened V by 7 bases and J by 5 bases, and 11 bases separated the two germline ends. The CDR3 DNA reads as TGCAGCGCCCGGGACACCAATGAAAAACTGTTTTTT. The encoded protein is CSARDTNEKLFF.

The gene calls are TRBV7-9 and TRBJ1-4, with D perhaps matching TRBD1 (5 bases). The V end was cut by 1 base, the J end by 2 bases, with 11 bases between. The germline gives CDR1 SEHNR, CDR2 FQNEAQ (reference sequence). The length of the CDR3 is 16 residues. CDR3 nucleotides: TGTGCCAGCAGCTTAGGGTACCGGGGGACTAATGAAAAACTGTTTTTT. This gives the protein CASSLGYRGTNEKLFF.

The chain joins TRBV7-8 to TRBJ2-5, with TRBD2 identical over 12 bases. The V gene's germline CDR1 is SGHVS and CDR2 FQNEAQ. V trimming: 5 bases; J trimming: 5 bases; junction bases outside the gene matches: 9. CDR3 length equals 16 residues. CDR3 DNA sequence: TGTGCCAGCAGCACGACTAGCGGGGGACGGGGGGAGACCCAGTACTTC. Its translation is CASSTTSGGRGETQYF.

The rearrangement joins TRBV15 to TRBJ1-5; 11 bases agree with TRBD1. The V and J ends lost 2 bases and 5 bases, in that order; junction bases with no gene match: 5. The CDR3 length is 16 residues. Germline CDR1 reads LNHNV; CDR2 reads YYDKDF (reference sequence). The CDR3 here is CATSRPGQGVHQPQHF. CDR3 DNA sequence: TGTGCCACCAGCAGACCGGGACAGGGGGTTCATCAGCCCCAGCATTTT.

The gene calls are TRBV10-3 and TRBJ1-5; D is perhaps TRBD1 (5 bases). V lost 1 base and J lost 2, with 9 bases in between. CDR1 and CDR2 from the germline V gene are ENHRY and SYGVKD. CDR3 length equals 15 residues. CDR3 region: CAISEFTGGNQPQHF. CDR3 DNA: TGTGCCATCAGTGAGTTTACAGGAGGCAATCAGCCCCAGCATTTT.

This clone was seen only a few times. This rearrangement joins TRBV4-3 to TRBJ2-2; D perhaps matches TRBD1 (6 bases). The CDR3 covers 18 residues. V was trimmed by 4 bases and J by 6 bases, leaving 24 bases between them. Germline CDR1 LGHNA, CDR2 YSLEER. CDR3 bases: TGCGCCAGCAGCCTTTTAGGGGGATTATTTCGGGTCCCCGGGGAGCTGTTTTTT. As protein: CASSLLGGLFRVPGELFF.

V usage is TRBV7-8 and J usage is TRBJ2-7; 7 nucleotides line up with TRBD1. The J segment lost 2 bases and the V segment lost 4 bases, leaving 14 bases of the junction unmatched. The CDR3 runs 17 residues. Germline V lookup: CDR1 SGHVS, CDR2 FQNEAQ. CDR3 residues: CASSYPTRDRGTYEQYF. CDR3 bases: TGTGCCAGCAGCTACCCTACCCGGGACAGAGGCACCTACGAGCAGTACTTC.

The genes are TRBV6-5 and TRBJ1-2; 11 bases match TRBD1. The J segment lost 5 bases and the V segment lost 7 bases, leaving 9 bases of the junction unmatched. Germline CDR1 reads MNHEY; CDR2 reads SVGAGI. The CDR3 sequence is 15 residues long. Here the CDR3 reads CASTLGQGVWYGYTF. The CDR3 bases are TGTGCCAGCACCCTGGGACAGGGGGTGTGGTATGGCTACACCTTC.

The rearrangement uses TRBV18 and TRBJ2-3; D gene ambiguous. This CDR3 is built from 14 residues. Per germline, CDR1 KGHSH and CDR2 LQKENI. Deletions cut 2 bases from V and 6 bases from J, with 12 bases between. The CDR3 sequence is CASSPRISRDTQYF. CDR3 nucleotides: TGTGCCAGCTCACCAAGAATTAGTCGGGATACGCAGTATTTT.

V is TRBV19 and J is TRBJ2-1; 9 bases align to TRBD1. Germline assignment: CDR1 LNHDA and CDR2 SQIVND (reference sequence). J was trimmed by 10 bases and V by 9 bases; bases with no gene match: 10. CDR3 length: 13 residues. The CDR3 region is CASRGQGLREQFF. The CDR3 DNA follows: TGTGCCAGCAGGGGACAGGGCCTAAGAGAGCAGTTCTTC. Together with reference TRBV19 and TRBJ2-1, the CDR3 gives the full variable domain: DGGITQSPKYLFRKEGQNVTLSCEQNLNHDAMYWYRQDPGQGLRLIYYSQIVNDFQKGDIAEGYSVSREKKESFPLTVTSAQKNPTAFYLCASRGQGLREQFFGPGTRLTVL.

V usage is TRBV7-9 and J usage is TRBJ1-1, with a tentative D call TRBD1 (6 bases). Trimming stripped 2 bases from V and 1 base from J, with 11 bases between. Germline V lookup: CDR1 SEHNR, CDR2 FQNEAQ (reference sequence). CDR3 size: 15 residues. The CDR3 nucleotides are TGTGCCAGCAGCTTACGTGAACAGGGGAACACTGAAGCTTTCTTT. Translating gives CASSLREQGNTEAFF.

This chain connects TRBV5-6 to TRBJ1-2, with D possibly matching TRBD1 (5 bases). V was pared by 2 bases and J by 1 base, with 15 bases between. In germline, CDR1 is SGHDT, CDR2 YYEEEE. The CDR3 consists of 16 residues. The CDR3 here is CASSFGGLRFNYGYTF. CDR3 DNA: TGTGCCAGCAGCTTTGGGGGGTTAAGGTTTAACTATGGCTACACCTTC.

J is TRBJ2-5 and V is TRBV5-1, with 7 bases matching TRBD2. The V gene's germline CDR1 is SGHRS and CDR2 YFSETQ. Losses at the gene ends were 4 bases for V and 4 bases for J; bases not matched to a gene: 4. CDR3 length: 13 amino acids. The CDR3 reads CASSISGIETQYF. Written as DNA, the CDR3 is TGCGCCAGCAGCATAAGCGGGATAGAGACCCAGTACTTC.

In this sample, this clone turned up once. The chain recombines TRBV7-9 with TRBJ2-7, with TRBD2 identical over 11 bases. Germline assignment: CDR1 SEHNR and CDR2 FQNEAQ (reference sequence). The CDR3 is 16 residues long. With V trimmed by 5 bases and J by 3 bases, 9 bases remained unmatched. The CDR3 here is CASSDTGTSGHYEQYF. In DNA, the CDR3 is TGTGCCAGCAGCGATACCGGGACTAGCGGCCACTACGAGCAGTACTTC.

This clone has just one count. The rearrangement joins TRBV11-2 to TRBJ1-2; TRBD1 might be the D (6 bases). The CDR3 runs to 15 residues. V lost 1 base and J lost 3, with 12 bases in between. The germline CDR1 and CDR2 sequences are SGHAT and FQNNGV. CDR3 in amino acids: CASSLVGRGDYGYTF. The DNA for the CDR3 is TGTGCCAGCAGCTTAGTGGGCAGGGGTGACTATGGCTACACCTTC. The variable domain in full, with the rest retrieved from reference TRBV11-2 and TRBJ1-2, is EAGVAQSPRYKIIEKRQSVAFWCNPISGHATLYWYQQILGQGPKLLIQFQNNGVVDDSQLPKDRFSAERLKGVDSTLKIQPAKLEDSAVYLCASSLVGRGDYGYTFGSGTRLTVV.

This chain uses TRBV6-1 with TRBJ2-7, with TRBD1 matching over 12 bases. With V trimmed by 2 bases and J by 5 bases, 7 bases remained unmatched. The germline CDR1 and CDR2 sequences are MNHNS and SASEGT. This CDR3 region has 16 residues. This chain's CDR3 is CASSERRDRGQDEQYF. CDR3 DNA: TGTGCCAGCAGTGAAAGAAGGGACAGGGGGCAGGACGAGCAGTACTTC.